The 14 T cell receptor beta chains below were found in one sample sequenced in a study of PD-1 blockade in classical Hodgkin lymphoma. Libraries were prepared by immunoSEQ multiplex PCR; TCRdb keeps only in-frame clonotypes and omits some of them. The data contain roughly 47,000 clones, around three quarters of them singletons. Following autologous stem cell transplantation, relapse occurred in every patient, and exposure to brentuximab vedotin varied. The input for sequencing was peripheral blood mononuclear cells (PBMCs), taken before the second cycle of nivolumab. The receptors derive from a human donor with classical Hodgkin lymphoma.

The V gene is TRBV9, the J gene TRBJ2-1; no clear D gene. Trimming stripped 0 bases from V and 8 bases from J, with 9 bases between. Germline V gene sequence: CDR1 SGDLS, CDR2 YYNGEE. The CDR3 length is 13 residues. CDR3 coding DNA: TGTGCCAGCAGCGTAGCACCTCGTGATGAGCAGTTCTTC. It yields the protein CASSVAPRDEQFF.

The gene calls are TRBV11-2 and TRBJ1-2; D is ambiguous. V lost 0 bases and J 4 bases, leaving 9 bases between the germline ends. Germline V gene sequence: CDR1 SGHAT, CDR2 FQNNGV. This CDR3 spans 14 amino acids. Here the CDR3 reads CASSLESAGYGYTF. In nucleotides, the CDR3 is TGTGCCAGCAGCTTAGAGTCGGCGGGCTATGGCTACACCTTC.

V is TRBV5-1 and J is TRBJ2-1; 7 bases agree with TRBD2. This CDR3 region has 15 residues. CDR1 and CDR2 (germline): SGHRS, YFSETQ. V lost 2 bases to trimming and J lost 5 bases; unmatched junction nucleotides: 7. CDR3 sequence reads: CASSLISGFNNEQFF. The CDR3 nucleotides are TGCGCCAGCAGCTTAATTAGCGGGTTTAACAATGAGCAGTTCTTC.

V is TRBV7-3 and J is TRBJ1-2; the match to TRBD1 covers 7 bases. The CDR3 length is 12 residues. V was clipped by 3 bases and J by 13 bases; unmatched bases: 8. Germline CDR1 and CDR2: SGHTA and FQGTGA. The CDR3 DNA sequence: TGTGCCAGCAGCTTGAAGAGACAGGGTTGCACCTTC. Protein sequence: CASSLKRQGCTF.

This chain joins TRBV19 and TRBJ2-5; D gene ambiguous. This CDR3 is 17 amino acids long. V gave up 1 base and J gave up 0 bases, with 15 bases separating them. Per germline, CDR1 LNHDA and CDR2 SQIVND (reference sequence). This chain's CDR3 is CASSIAVQLSYQETQYF. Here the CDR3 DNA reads TGTGCCAGTAGTATAGCGGTGCAGCTCTCGTACCAAGAGACCCAGTACTTC. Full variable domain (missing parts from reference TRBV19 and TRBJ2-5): DGGITQSPKYLFRKEGQNVTLSCEQNLNHDAMYWYRQDPGQGLRLIYYSQIVNDFQKGDIAEGYSVSREKKESFPLTVTSAQKNPTAFYLCASSIAVQLSYQETQYFGPGTRLLVL.

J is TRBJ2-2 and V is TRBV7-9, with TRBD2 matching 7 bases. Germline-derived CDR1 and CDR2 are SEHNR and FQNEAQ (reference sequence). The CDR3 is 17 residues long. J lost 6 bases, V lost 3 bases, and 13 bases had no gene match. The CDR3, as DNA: TGTGCCAGCAGCTTGTATGTGACGGGAGGTCAGGCCGGGGAGCTGTTTTTT. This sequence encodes CASSLYVTGGQAGELFF.

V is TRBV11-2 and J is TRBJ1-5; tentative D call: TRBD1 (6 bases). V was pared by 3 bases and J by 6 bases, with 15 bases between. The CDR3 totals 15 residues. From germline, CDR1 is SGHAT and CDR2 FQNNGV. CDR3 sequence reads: CASSFRRGRGQPQHF. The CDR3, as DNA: TGTGCCAGCAGCTTCAGGAGGGGCAGGGGTCAGCCCCAGCATTTT.

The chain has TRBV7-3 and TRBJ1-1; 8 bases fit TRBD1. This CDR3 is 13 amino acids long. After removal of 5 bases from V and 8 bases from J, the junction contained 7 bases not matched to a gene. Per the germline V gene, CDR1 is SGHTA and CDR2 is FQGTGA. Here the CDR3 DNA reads TGTGCCAGCAGCAGAACTCGACAGGGGGAAGCTTTCTTT. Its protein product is CASSRTRQGEAFF.

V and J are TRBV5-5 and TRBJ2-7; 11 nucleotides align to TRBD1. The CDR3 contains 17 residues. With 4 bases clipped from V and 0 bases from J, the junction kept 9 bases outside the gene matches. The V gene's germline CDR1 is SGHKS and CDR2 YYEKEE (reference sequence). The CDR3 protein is CASSISGTGGNSYEQYF. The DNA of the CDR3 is TGTGCCAGCAGCATTAGCGGGACAGGGGGGAACTCCTACGAGCAGTACTTC.

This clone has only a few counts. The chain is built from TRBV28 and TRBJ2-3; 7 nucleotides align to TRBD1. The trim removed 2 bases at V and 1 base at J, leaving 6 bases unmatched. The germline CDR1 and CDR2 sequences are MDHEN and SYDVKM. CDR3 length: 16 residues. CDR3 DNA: TGTGCCAGCAGTTTACCCCCCGACAGGGGCACAGATACGCAGTATTTT. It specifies CASSLPPDRGTDTQYF.

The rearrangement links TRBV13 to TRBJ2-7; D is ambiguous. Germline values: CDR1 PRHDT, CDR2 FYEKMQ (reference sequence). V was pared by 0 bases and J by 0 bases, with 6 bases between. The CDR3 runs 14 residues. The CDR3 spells CASSLGVTSYEQYF. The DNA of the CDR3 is TGTGCCAGCAGCTTAGGTGTTACCTCCTACGAGCAGTACTTC.

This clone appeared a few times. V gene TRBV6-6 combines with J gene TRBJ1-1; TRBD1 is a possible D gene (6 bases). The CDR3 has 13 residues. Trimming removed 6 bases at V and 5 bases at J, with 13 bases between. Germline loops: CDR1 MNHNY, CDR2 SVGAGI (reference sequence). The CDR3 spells CASRLGDRTEAFF. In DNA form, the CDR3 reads TGTGCCAGCAGGTTAGGAGACAGGACTGAAGCTTTCTTT.

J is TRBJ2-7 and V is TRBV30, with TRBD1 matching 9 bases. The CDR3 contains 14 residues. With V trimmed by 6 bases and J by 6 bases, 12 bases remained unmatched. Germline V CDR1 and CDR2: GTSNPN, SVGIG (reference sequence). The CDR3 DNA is TGTGCCTGTCTCCTCCCTGGGACAGGGCGCGAGCAGTACTTC. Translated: CACLLPGTGREQYF.

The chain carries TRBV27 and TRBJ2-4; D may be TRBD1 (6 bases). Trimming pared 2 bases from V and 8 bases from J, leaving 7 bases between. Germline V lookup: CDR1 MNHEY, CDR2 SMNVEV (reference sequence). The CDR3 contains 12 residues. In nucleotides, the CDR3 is TGTGCCAGCAGTTTAAAGGGGGACATTCAGTACTTC. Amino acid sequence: CASSLKGDIQYF.